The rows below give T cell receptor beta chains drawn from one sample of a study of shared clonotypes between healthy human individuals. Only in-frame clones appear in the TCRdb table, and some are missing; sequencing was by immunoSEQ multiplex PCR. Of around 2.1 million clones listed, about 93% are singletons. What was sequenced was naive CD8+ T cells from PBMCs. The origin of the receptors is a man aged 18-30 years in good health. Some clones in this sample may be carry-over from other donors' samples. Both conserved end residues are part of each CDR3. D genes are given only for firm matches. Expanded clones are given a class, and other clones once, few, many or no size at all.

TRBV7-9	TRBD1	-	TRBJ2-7	CASSPRDSPSYEQYF	TGTGCCAGCAGCCCAAGGGACAGTCCCTCCTACGAGCAGTACTTC
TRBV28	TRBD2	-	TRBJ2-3	CASASGTYTDTQYF	TGTGCCAGCGCCAGCGGGACCTACACAGATACGCAGTATTTT
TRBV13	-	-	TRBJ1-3	CASSLRGDSGNTIYF	TGTGCCAGCAGCTTACGGGGGGACTCTGGAAACACCATATATTTT
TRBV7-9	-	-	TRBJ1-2	CASSPRTGNYGYTF	TGTGCCAGCAGCCCCAGGACGGGGAACTATGGCTACACCTTC
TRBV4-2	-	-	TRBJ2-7	CASSQDREMNYEQYF	TGTGCCAGCAGCCAAGATAGGGAGATGAATTACGAGCAGTACTTC
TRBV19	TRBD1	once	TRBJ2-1	CASSILRDRGNEQFF	TGTGCCAGTAGTATCCTCCGGGACAGGGGGAATGAGCAGTTCTTC
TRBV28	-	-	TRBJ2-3	CASSLLQGDTQYF	TGTGCCAGCAGTTTACTCCAGGGTGATACGCAGTATTTT
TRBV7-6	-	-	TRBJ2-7	CASSLAKRDEQYF	TGTGCCAGCAGCTTAGCGAAGAGGGACGAGCAGTACTTC
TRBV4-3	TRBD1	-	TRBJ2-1	CASSQGGTGGRRAYNEQFF	TGCGCCAGCAGCCAAGGGGGCACAGGGGGTCGTCGGGCCTACAATGAGCAGTTCTTC
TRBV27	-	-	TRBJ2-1	CASSGSYNEQFF	TGTGCCAGCAGCGGCTCCTACAATGAGCAGTTCTTC
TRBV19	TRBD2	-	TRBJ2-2	CASSIPSGGNTGELFF	TGTGCCAGTAGTATCCCCAGCGGGGGGAACACCGGGGAGCTGTTTTTT
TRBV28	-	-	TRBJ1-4	CASSLYPGVGNEKLFF	TGTGCCAGCAGTTTATACCCGGGTGTTGGGAATGAAAAACTGTTTTTT
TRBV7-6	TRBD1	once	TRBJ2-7	CASSLGPGTGGEGEQYF	TGTGCCAGCAGCTTAGGTCCCGGGACAGGGGGCGAGGGCGAGCAGTACTTC
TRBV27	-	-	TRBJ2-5	CASSLQGGGETQYF	TGTGCCAGCAGTCTCCAGGGGGGCGGGGAGACCCAGTACTTC
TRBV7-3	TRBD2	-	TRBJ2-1	CASSPFAGVYNEQFF	TGTGCCAGCAGCCCCTTCGCGGGAGTTTACAATGAGCAGTTCTTC
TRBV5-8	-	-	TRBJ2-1	CASSFSYNEQFF	TGTGCCAGCAGCTTCTCCTACAATGAGCAGTTCTTC
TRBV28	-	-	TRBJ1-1	CASSLSLNTEAFF	TGTGCCAGCAGTTTGTCCCTGAACACTGAAGCTTTCTTT
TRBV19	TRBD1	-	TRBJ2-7	CASSIDWDSYEQYF	TGTGCCAGTAGTATAGATTGGGACAGCTACGAGCAGTACTTC
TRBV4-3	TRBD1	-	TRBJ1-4	CASSQDRQGANEKLFF	TGCGCCAGCAGCCAAGATCGACAGGGGGCAAACGAAAAACTGTTTTTT
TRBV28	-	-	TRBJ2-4	CASSFAAKNIQYF	TGTGCCAGCAGTTTTGCGGCCAAAAACATTCAGTACTTC
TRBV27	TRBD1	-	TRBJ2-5	CASSPRQGHQTQYF	TGTGCCAGCAGTCCCCGACAGGGCCACCAGACCCAGTACTTC
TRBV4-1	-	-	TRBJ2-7	CASSQGWGAEAYEQYF	TGCGCCAGCAGCCAAGGGTGGGGAGCAGAAGCCTACGAGCAGTACTTC
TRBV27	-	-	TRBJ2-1	CASSLTDGNNEQFF	TGTGCCAGCAGTCTAACGGACGGAAACAATGAGCAGTTCTTC
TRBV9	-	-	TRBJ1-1	CASRGSGREAFF	TGTGCCAGCAGAGGGTCAGGGCGTGAAGCTTTCTTT
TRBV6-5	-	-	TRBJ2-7	CASSSSPYEQYF	TGTGCCAGCAGTTCTAGTCCCTACGAGCAGTACTTC
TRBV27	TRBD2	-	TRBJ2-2	CASSLGPQLAGEYTGELFF	TGTGCCAGCAGTTTAGGACCGCAACTAGCGGGAGAGTATACCGGGGAGCTGTTTTTT
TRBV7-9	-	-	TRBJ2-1	CASSPPGPTYNEQFF	TGTGCCAGCAGCCCACCGGGACCCACCTACAATGAGCAGTTCTTC
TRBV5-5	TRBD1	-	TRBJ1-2	CASSLLGQDYNYGYTF	TGTGCCAGCAGCCTACTCGGACAGGATTATAACTATGGCTACACCTTC
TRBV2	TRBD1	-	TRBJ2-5	CASSEGQGAPQETQYF	TGTGCCAGCAGTGAGGGCCAGGGGGCCCCGCAAGAGACCCAGTACTTC
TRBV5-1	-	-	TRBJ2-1	CASGSWGNNEQFF	TGCGCCAGCGGTTCATGGGGAAACAATGAGCAGTTCTTC
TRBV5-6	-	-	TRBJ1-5	CASSLATARPFSNQPQHF	TGTGCCAGCAGCTTGGCCACGGCACGTCCCTTTAGCAATCAGCCCCAGCATTTT
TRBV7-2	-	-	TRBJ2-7	CASSLALAYYEQYF	TGTGCCAGCAGCTTAGCGCTGGCCTACTACGAGCAGTACTTC
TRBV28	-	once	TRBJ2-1	CASSPSNQQFF	TGTGCCAGCAGTCCCTCCAATCAGCAGTTCTTC
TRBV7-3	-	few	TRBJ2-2	CASSSRVAGELFF	TGTGCCAGCAGCTCCCGGGTGGCCGGGGAGCTGTTTTTT
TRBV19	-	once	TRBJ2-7	CASSMGVNYEQYF	TGTGCCAGTAGTATGGGGGTGAACTACGAGCAGTACTTC
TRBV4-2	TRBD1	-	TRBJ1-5	CASSQDDREDQPQHF	TGTGCCAGCAGCCAAGATGACAGGGAGGATCAGCCCCAGCATTTT
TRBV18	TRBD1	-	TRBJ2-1	CASSPKDRVRGEQFF	TGTGCCAGCTCACCAAAGGACAGGGTTAGGGGTGAGCAGTTCTTC
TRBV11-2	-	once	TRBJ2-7	CASSFTENYEQYF	TGTGCCAGCAGCTTTACAGAAAACTACGAGCAGTACTTC
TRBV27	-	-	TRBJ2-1	CASNRGTRVNEQFF	TGTGCCAGCAATCGAGGGACCAGGGTCAATGAGCAGTTCTTC
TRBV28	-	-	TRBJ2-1	CASSLQGWNEQFF	TGTGCCAGCAGTTTACAGGGTTGGAATGAGCAGTTCTTC
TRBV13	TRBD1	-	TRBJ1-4	CASSLVGTDEKLFF	TGTGCCAGCAGCTTAGTTGGGACAGATGAAAAACTGTTTTTT
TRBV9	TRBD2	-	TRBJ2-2	CASSVAPRLAAVNTGELFF	TGTGCCAGCAGCGTAGCCCCCAGACTAGCGGCGGTGAACACCGGGGAGCTGTTTTTT